The 24 T cell receptor beta chains presented below share a single source sample, sequenced in a study of blood T cell repertoires in COVID-19. Here immunoSEQ multiplex PCR was the method, and the copy in TCRdb shows in-frame clones only, minus some. The sample contains tens of thousands of clones, 65% to 85% of which appear only once. The sample was peripheral blood. The receptor source for this set is a woman in her sixties or seventies with acute or convalescent COVID-19.

On this clone: One end of the junction does not line up with germline, which may come from a read error. The chain joins TRBV4-2 to TRBJ2-2; 10 nucleotides agree with TRBD1. CDR1 is LGHNA and CDR2 is YNFKEQ in the germline V gene. The CDR3 spans 15 residues. The CDR3 coding sequence is TGTGCCAGCAGCCAGGGACAGGGGAACGCCGGGGAGCTGTTTTTT. Protein sequence: CASSQGQGNAGELFF.

Regarding this clone: The same CDR3 is also encoded by other DNA sequences in this sample. The chain is built from TRBV4-1 and TRBJ1-5; D is perhaps TRBD1 (5 bases). The CDR3 sequence is 16 residues long. Trimming took 4 bases from V and 2 from J, leaving 15 bases between them. CDR1 is MGHRA, CDR2 YSYEKL, per germline. This chain's CDR3 is CASSLDQGGGNQPQHF. The CDR3, as DNA: TGCGCCAGCAGCCTTGACCAGGGTGGTGGCAATCAGCCCCAGCATTTT.

This clone was observed many times. The CDR3 here is CASSRLAGYEQYF. CDR3 bases: TGTGCCAGCAGCCGACTAGCTGGCTACGAGCAGTACTTC. The chain employs TRBV11-2 and TRBJ2-7, with TRBD2 matching over 7 bases. The CDR3 has 13 amino acids. The J segment lost 3 bases and the V segment lost 5 bases, leaving 4 bases of the junction unmatched. Germline V lookup: CDR1 SGHAT, CDR2 FQNNGV.

The gene calls are TRBV6-2 or TRBV6-3 and TRBJ1-2; TRBD1 matches at 7 bases. The CDR3 is 15 residues long. V dropped 5 bases and J dropped 5; count of bases not matched to a gene: 11. CDR1 and CDR2 from the germline V gene are MNHEY and SVGEGT. CDR3 sequence (DNA): TGTGCCAGCAGTCAACGAGAGGGGGCGCTTTATGGCTACACCTTC. Translated, it gives CASSQREGALYGYTF.

J is TRBJ1-2 and V is TRBV5-4; 10 bases line up with TRBD1. The trim removed 1 base at V and 4 bases at J, leaving 19 bases unmatched. The CDR3 sequence is 20 residues long. The germline V gene encodes CDR1 SGHNT and CDR2 YYREEE (reference sequence). The CDR3 loop reads CASSLRNPSGTGASVYGYTF. DNA of the CDR3: TGTGCCAGCAGCTTGAGAAATCCCTCCGGGACAGGGGCTTCAGTCTATGGCTACACCTTC.

This chain uses TRBV4-2 with TRBJ1-5, with TRBD1 identical over 7 bases. V shed 0 bases and J 7 bases; nucleotides not matched to a gene: 12. This CDR3 comprises 17 residues. Germline loops: CDR1 LGHNA, CDR2 YNFKEQ. The CDR3 DNA reads as TGTGCCAGCAGCCAAGAAACCGTTACCTCGACAGGGCAGCCCCAGCATTTT. Translated, it gives CASSQETVTSTGQPQHF.

This chain links TRBV19 with TRBJ2-3; TRBD2 aligns across 8 bases. Germline-derived CDR1 and CDR2 are LNHDA and SQIVND (reference sequence). V trimming: 6 bases; J trimming: 2 bases; junction bases outside the gene matches: 7. This CDR3 is 15 amino acids long. The CDR3 protein is CASSRAGVSTDTQYF. CDR3 coding DNA: TGTGCCAGTAGCAGAGCGGGGGTCTCCACAGATACGCAGTATTTT.

This chain connects TRBV6-1 to TRBJ2-3, with 12 bases lining up with TRBD2. This CDR3 region has 17 residues. With V trimmed by 3 bases and J by 2 bases, 6 bases remained unmatched. Per the germline V gene, CDR1 is MNHNS and CDR2 is SASEGT. CDR3 coding DNA: TGTGCCAGCAGTGACTTGGCTAGCGGGGGGGCCACAGATACGCAGTATTTT. Translated, it gives CASSDLASGGATDTQYF.

V usage is TRBV19 and J usage is TRBJ1-1, with 7 bases aligning to TRBD1. The junction had 8 bases not matched to a gene; V was cut back by 7 bases and J by 0 bases. Germline assignment: CDR1 LNHDA and CDR2 SQIVND (reference sequence). The CDR3 loop spans 15 amino acids. This CDR3 is CASIRQGYMNTEAFF. DNA of the CDR3: TGTGCCAGTATACGACAGGGTTACATGAACACTGAAGCTTTCTTT.

The chain recombines TRBV7-8 with TRBJ2-1; D unclear. Trimming cost V 1 base and J 6 bases, with 10 bases left between them. CDR3 length: 14 residues. Germline lookup yields CDR1 SGHVS and CDR2 FQNEAQ. For the CDR3, the DNA is TGTGCCAGCAGCTTAGTGGGCGCAAGCAATGAGCAGTTCTTC. It translates to CASSLVGASNEQFF.

The chain is built from TRBV7-2 and TRBJ2-3; D is perhaps TRBD2 (5 bases). This CDR3 comprises 15 residues. Trimming removed 4 bases from V and 1 base from J, with 12 bases in between. Germline assignment: CDR1 SGHTA and CDR2 FQGNSA. The DNA for the CDR3 is TGTGCCAGCAGCTCCCGTGGAGGCGGCACAGATACGCAGTATTTT. This codes for CASSSRGGGTDTQYF.

Only a few counts were recorded for this clone. The chain carries TRBV5-4 and TRBJ1-2, with D tentatively TRBD1 (5 bases). Germline-derived CDR1 and CDR2 are SGHNT and YYREEE (reference sequence). This CDR3 is 13 amino acids long. With 0 bases removed from V and 7 bases from J, the gap between germline ends came to 10 bases. The CDR3 loop is CASSLEGVTGYTF. CDR3 bases: TGTGCCAGCAGCTTGGAAGGGGTGACTGGCTACACCTTC. Variable domain in full (rest from reference TRBV5-4 and TRBJ1-2): ETGVTQSPTHLIKTRGQQVTLRCSSQSGHNTVSWYQQALGQGPQFIFQYYREEENGRGNFPPRFSGLQFPNYSSELNVNALELDDSALYLCASSLEGVTGYTFGSGTRLTVV.

The J gene is TRBJ1-6, the V gene TRBV5-1, with D possibly matching TRBD1 (6 bases). This CDR3 has 14 residues. V was trimmed by 1 base and J by 7 bases, leaving 9 bases between them. In germline, CDR1 is SGHRS, CDR2 YFSETQ. CDR3 amino acids: CASSLRTVNSPLHF. CDR3 nucleotides: TGCGCCAGCAGCTTGCGGACAGTAAATTCACCCCTCCACTTT.

In regard to this clone: At the DNA level, this CDR3 is encoded by other sequences in the same sample as well. The chain employs TRBV6-2 or TRBV6-3 and TRBJ2-1; the match to TRBD2 covers 11 bases. V dropped 4 bases and J dropped 4; count of bases not matched to a gene: 6. CDR1 and CDR2 (germline): MNHEY, SVGEGT. The CDR3 loop spans 16 amino acids. The CDR3 here is CASSSTGTSGYNEQFF. DNA for the CDR3: TGTGCCAGCAGTTCTACCGGGACTAGCGGATACAATGAGCAGTTCTTC.

CDR3 DNA sequence: TGTGCCAGCAGTTATACAGGCTATGGCTACACCTTC. This codes for CASSYTGYGYTF. V and J are TRBV28 and TRBJ1-2; D possibly corresponds to TRBD1 (5 bases). Germline assignment: CDR1 MDHEN and CDR2 SYDVKM. V was cut by 4 bases and J by 4 bases, with 7 bases left in between. The CDR3 spans 12 residues.

This sequence joins TRBV28 and TRBJ1-2; 9 bases map to TRBD1. The length of the CDR3 is 16 residues. V lost 6 bases, J lost 8 bases, and 16 bases stayed unmatched. Germline V gene sequence: CDR1 MDHEN, CDR2 SYDVKM. The CDR3 DNA sequence: TGTGCCAGCAGGATCCGGGACAGGGCTCCCTTGGAGGGCTACACCTTC. It encodes CASRIRDRAPLEGYTF.

V usage is TRBV6-5 and J usage is TRBJ1-4; TRBD1 might be the D (5 bases). CDR1 and CDR2 from the germline V gene are MNHEY and SVGAGI. V gave up 6 bases and J gave up 8 bases, with 13 bases separating them. The CDR3 length is 13 residues. Here the CDR3 DNA reads TGTGCCAGCAGGAGGTCAGGGTGGGAAAAACTGTTTTTT. Amino acids: CASRRSGWEKLFF.

The chain uses TRBV5-6 and TRBJ2-5, with 8 bases fitting TRBD2. The CDR3 totals 19 residues. CDR1 is SGHDT and CDR2 is YYEEEE in the germline V gene. The V gene end was trimmed by 2 bases and the J gene end by 2 bases; junction bases not matched to a gene: 17. In DNA, the CDR3 is TGTGCCAGCAGCTTCATCCGGGAGGGCCGGCCCGGAGGTCAAGAGACCCAGTACTTC. Protein product: CASSFIREGRPGGQETQYF.

The J gene is TRBJ1-1, the V gene TRBV5-1; D is uncertain. Per germline, CDR1 SGHRS and CDR2 YFSETQ. The CDR3 is 15 residues long. Trimming removed 5 bases from V and 0 bases from J, with 14 bases in between. The CDR3: CASRTYSDLNTEAFF. CDR3 in DNA: TGCGCCAGCAGGACCTATTCAGACTTGAACACTGAAGCTTTCTTT.

V is TRBV7-9 and J is TRBJ1-2, with D perhaps TRBD1 (6 bases). The length of the CDR3 is 15 residues. CDR1 and CDR2 (germline): SEHNR, FQNEAQ (reference sequence). V lost 1 base to trimming and J lost 2 bases, with 11 bases between them. The CDR3 bases are TGTGCCAGCAGCTTAGACGGACAGATGAACTATGGCTACACCTTC. It is translated as CASSLDGQMNYGYTF.

This rearrangement joins TRBV15 to TRBJ2-2; tentative D call: TRBD2 (6 bases). The CDR3 totals 15 residues. V was clipped by 1 base and J by 5 bases, with 11 bases between them. In germline, CDR1 is LNHNV, CDR2 YYDKDF (reference sequence). The CDR3 reads CATSRGGDKTGELFF. In DNA, the CDR3 is TGTGCCACCAGCAGAGGGGGGGATAAGACCGGGGAGCTGTTTTTT.

The chain has TRBV9 and TRBJ2-5; 10 nucleotides line up with TRBD2. In germline, CDR1 is SGDLS, CDR2 YYNGEE. With V trimmed by 3 bases and J by 5 bases, 10 bases remained unmatched. The CDR3 runs 16 residues. The CDR3 reads CASSESGRALGETQYF. CDR3 in DNA: TGTGCCAGCAGCGAAAGCGGGAGGGCCCTCGGGGAGACCCAGTACTTC.

CDR3 DNA sequence: TGTGCCAGCAGCCGATTTTCGGGACGGGGGTACTATGGCTACACCTTC. Protein: CASSRFSGRGYYGYTF. This chain links TRBV5-6 with TRBJ1-2; tentative D call: TRBD1 (5 bases). CDR3 size: 16 residues. CDR1 SGHDT and CDR2 YYEEEE come from the germline V gene. V was pared by 4 bases and J by 3 bases, with 19 bases between.

There are a few counts of this clone. The chain is built from TRBV5-1 and TRBJ1-1; TRBD1 agrees at 9 bases. The CDR3 consists of 16 residues. CDR1 and CDR2 from the germline V gene are SGHRS and YFSETQ. After removal of 4 bases from V and 0 bases from J, the junction contained 7 bases not matched to a gene. The CDR3 DNA is TGCGCCAGCAGCGAAAGACAGGGGGGGATGAACACTGAAGCTTTCTTT. It encodes CASSERQGGMNTEAFF. Combining the CDR3 with reference TRBV5-1 and TRBJ1-1 gives the whole variable domain KAGVTQTPRYLIKTRGQQVTLSCSPISGHRSVSWYQQTPGQGLQFLFEYFSETQRNKGNFPGRFSGRQFSNSRSEMNVSTLELGDSALYLCASSERQGGMNTEAFFGQGTRLTVV.